The clone carrying this T cell receptor (beta chain) showed up just a few times. Its antigen is not known. One end of the junction varies from germline; a read error may be responsible. Isolation of CD4+ and CD8+ T cells from PBMCs was achieved by sorting. The CDR3 runs 12 residues. Germline V gene sequence: CDR1 PRHDT, CDR2 FYEKMQ (reference sequence). The data were obtained in a study of CD8+ T cells in alopecia areata. Overall study results and limits: Among the cells sequenced in scalp samples are also the resident alphabeta T cells of normal skin. Patients showed less clear TCR sequence sharing than mice, possibly partly because of HLA diversity.

As the sequencing template, cDNA was produced by extracting RNA and reverse transcribing it. Profiling relied on immunoSEQ multiplex PCR, and the TCRdb table lists in-frame clones only, not all of them. The profile shows 89,000 or so clones, about 51% of them singletons. V gene TRBV13 combines with J gene TRBJ2-7, with D possibly matching TRBD2 (6 bases). The sequence came from a human donor with alopecia areata. Sequencing used NKG2D-high CD8+ T cells sorted from blood. Written as DNA, the CDR3 is TGTGCCAGCAGCTTGCTTAGCGGCCCCTTGGACTTC. It is translated as CASSLLSGPLDF.